This is a list of T cell receptor beta chains from one sample in a study of T cell responses to AZD1222 COVID-19 vaccine. Method: immunoSEQ multiplex PCR; TCRdb's copy keeps in-frame clones and lacks some. The sample lists more than 110,000 clones; 90% were seen once. The sample consisted of peripheral blood, taken on day 0 of AZD1222 vaccination. Receptors were obtained from an adult in good health. Each CDR3 is given with its conserved first and last residue. D genes are given only for firm matches. Only part of the rows carry a size: once, few, many, or a class if the clone is expanded.

abundance: -; j_gene: TRBJ1-2; v_gene: TRBV30; d_gene: TRBD1; CDR3nt: TGTGCCTGGAAGCAACAGGGGGCGCGTTATGGCTACACCTTC; CDR3aa: CAWKQQGARYGYTF
abundance: -; j_gene: TRBJ2-7; v_gene: TRBV18; d_gene: -; CDR3nt: TGTGCCAGCTCACCACCGGGTTCTAGCAGCCTTAGGGAGCAGTACTTC; CDR3aa: CASSPPGSSSLREQYF
abundance: -; j_gene: TRBJ2-2; v_gene: TRBV24-1; d_gene: TRBD1; CDR3nt: TGTGCCACCAGTTCGCTGGACAGGGCCGGGGAGCTGTTTTTT; CDR3aa: CATSSLDRAGELFF
abundance: -; j_gene: TRBJ2-1; v_gene: TRBV7-9; d_gene: TRBD2; CDR3nt: TGTGCCAGCACCGTAACATTAGCGGGAGGGGCGACACATGAGCAGTTCTTC; CDR3aa: CASTVTLAGGATHEQFF
abundance: -; j_gene: TRBJ2-6; v_gene: TRBV27; d_gene: -; CDR3nt: TGTGCCAGCAGTTTAGAGCCGCGTCCCACTGGGGCCAACGTCCTGACTTTC; CDR3aa: CASSLEPRPTGANVLTF
abundance: -; j_gene: TRBJ1-1; v_gene: TRBV25-1; d_gene: -; CDR3nt: TGTGCCAGCAGTGAATCCGGAGGCCTACCCTATTTT; CDR3aa: CASSESGGLPYF
abundance: -; j_gene: TRBJ2-2; v_gene: TRBV7-9; d_gene: -; CDR3nt: TGTGCCAGCAGCTTAGAAGCGCGTGGCGGGGAGCTGTTTTTT; CDR3aa: CASSLEARGGELFF
abundance: -; j_gene: TRBJ2-5; v_gene: TRBV30; d_gene: TRBD2; CDR3nt: TGTGCCTGTCAACCTAGCGGACAAGAGACCCAGTACTTC; CDR3aa: CACQPSGQETQYF
abundance: -; j_gene: TRBJ1-3; v_gene: TRBV3-1/TRBV3-2; d_gene: -; CDR3nt: TGTGCCAGCAGCCAAGTCGGCAGACCTGGAAACACCATATATTTT; CDR3aa: CASSQVGRPGNTIYF
abundance: -; j_gene: TRBJ1-1; v_gene: TRBV18; d_gene: -; CDR3nt: TGTGCCAGCTCACCAGAGGGGCTTTCCACTGAAGCTTTCTTT; CDR3aa: CASSPEGLSTEAFF
abundance: -; j_gene: TRBJ1-2; v_gene: TRBV6-5; d_gene: TRBD1; CDR3nt: TGTGCCAGCAGTTCCACTATAATTACAGGGGGATATGGCTACACCTTC; CDR3aa: CASSSTIITGGYGYTF
abundance: -; j_gene: TRBJ2-7; v_gene: TRBV6-5; d_gene: -; CDR3nt: TGTGCCAGCAGAACGGGAAGGAACGAGCAGTACTTC; CDR3aa: CASRTGRNEQYF
abundance: once; j_gene: TRBJ2-5; v_gene: TRBV7-9; d_gene: TRBD2; CDR3nt: TGTGCCAGCAGCCCCCTAGCGGGAGGGTACCAAGAGACCCAGTACTTC; CDR3aa: CASSPLAGGYQETQYF
abundance: -; j_gene: TRBJ2-1; v_gene: TRBV19; d_gene: TRBD2; CDR3nt: TGTGCCAGTAGTAGGGGGCCACTAGCGGGAGTACAGGATGAGCAGTTCTTC; CDR3aa: CASSRGPLAGVQDEQFF
abundance: -; j_gene: TRBJ2-3; v_gene: TRBV4-1; d_gene: -; CDR3nt: TGCGCCAGCAGCCAAGTGAATTTAGTGGAGACAGATACGCAGTATTTT; CDR3aa: CASSQVNLVETDTQYF
abundance: -; j_gene: TRBJ1-6; v_gene: TRBV19; d_gene: -; CDR3nt: TGTGCCAGTACCCCGGACAGCTATAATTCACCCCTCCACTTT; CDR3aa: CASTPDSYNSPLHF
abundance: -; j_gene: TRBJ1-2; v_gene: TRBV12-3/TRBV12-4; d_gene: -; CDR3nt: TGTGCCAGCAAGCTAGGGACTTTCGGTGGCTACACCTTC; CDR3aa: CASKLGTFGGYTF
abundance: -; j_gene: TRBJ1-6; v_gene: TRBV19; d_gene: -; CDR3nt: TGTGCCAGTAGTCTCGGCCCCGGTACTTCACCCCTCCACTTT; CDR3aa: CASSLGPGTSPLHF
abundance: -; j_gene: TRBJ2-3; v_gene: TRBV19; d_gene: -; CDR3nt: TGTGCCAGTAGTATTCCCCAGGTAGGGACAGATACGCAGTATTTT; CDR3aa: CASSIPQVGTDTQYF
abundance: -; j_gene: TRBJ2-7; v_gene: TRBV6-2/TRBV6-3; d_gene: -; CDR3nt: TGTGCCAGCAGTTACTCGAACATGCGCGCTTTCTCCTACGAGCAGTACTTC; CDR3aa: CASSYSNMRAFSYEQYF
abundance: -; j_gene: TRBJ2-7; v_gene: TRBV6-5; d_gene: TRBD2; CDR3nt: TGTGCCAGCAGTCGTACCGGGACTATCCATTACGAGCAGTACTTC; CDR3aa: CASSRTGTIHYEQYF
abundance: -; j_gene: TRBJ1-5; v_gene: TRBV30; d_gene: -; CDR3nt: TGTGCCTGGAGTGAGGATAGCAATCAGCCCCAGCATTTT; CDR3aa: CAWSEDSNQPQHF
abundance: -; j_gene: TRBJ1-2; v_gene: TRBV10-1; d_gene: TRBD1; CDR3nt: TGCGCCAGCAGTGAGCCTACCAGGGACAGGGGGCTCTTTGGCTACACCTTC; CDR3aa: CASSEPTRDRGLFGYTF
abundance: -; j_gene: TRBJ1-2; v_gene: TRBV7-9; d_gene: -; CDR3nt: TGTGCCAGCAGCTTAGCGATTAGGCTCCAAGGCTACGGCTACACCTTC; CDR3aa: CASSLAIRLQGYGYTF
abundance: once; j_gene: TRBJ1-5; v_gene: TRBV7-2; d_gene: -; CDR3nt: TGTGCCAGCAGCTTGAAGGGATTGAGGCAGCCCCAGCATTTT; CDR3aa: CASSLKGLRQPQHF
abundance: -; j_gene: TRBJ2-2; v_gene: TRBV27; d_gene: TRBD2; CDR3nt: TGTGCCAGCAGTCTATTGACTAGCGGGAGTTTGGGGGAGCTGTTTTTT; CDR3aa: CASSLLTSGSLGELFF
abundance: -; j_gene: TRBJ2-3; v_gene: TRBV7-2; d_gene: -; CDR3nt: TGTGCCAGCAGCTTAGCTGCGGATACGCAGTATTTT; CDR3aa: CASSLAADTQYF
abundance: few; j_gene: TRBJ2-1; v_gene: TRBV15; d_gene: -; CDR3nt: TGTGCCACCAGCAGAGATTCGATTCAGAACCCGACACTGGGGATGGTCTTC; CDR3aa: CATSRDSIQNPTLGMVF
abundance: -; j_gene: TRBJ1-2; v_gene: TRBV7-2; d_gene: -; CDR3nt: TGTGCCAGCGGCACGTCAGGGCAACCCTATGGCTACACCTTC; CDR3aa: CASGTSGQPYGYTF
abundance: -; j_gene: TRBJ2-1; v_gene: TRBV7-2; d_gene: -; CDR3nt: TGTGCCAGCAGCTTAGGGACGTTCAATGAGCAGTTCTTC; CDR3aa: CASSLGTFNEQFF
abundance: -; j_gene: TRBJ2-2; v_gene: TRBV4-1; d_gene: -; CDR3nt: TGCGCCAGCAGCCAAGCTACCCCGGGGGACGCGAACACCGGGGAGCTGTTTTTT; CDR3aa: CASSQATPGDANTGELFF
abundance: -; j_gene: TRBJ1-6; v_gene: TRBV7-6; d_gene: -; CDR3nt: TGTGCCAGCAGCTCGACGACCGGGAACGCTTCACCCCTCCACTTT; CDR3aa: CASSSTTGNASPLHF
abundance: -; j_gene: TRBJ1-4; v_gene: TRBV18; d_gene: TRBD1; CDR3nt: TGTGCCAGCTCCCTGGACAGGGGAACTAGTGAAAAACTGTTTTTT; CDR3aa: CASSLDRGTSEKLFF
abundance: -; j_gene: TRBJ2-5; v_gene: TRBV7-2; d_gene: TRBD2; CDR3nt: TGTGCCAGCACTCCTAGCGGGAGAAGAGGGACCCAGTACTTC; CDR3aa: CASTPSGRRGTQYF
abundance: few; j_gene: TRBJ1-1; v_gene: TRBV5-1; d_gene: TRBD1; CDR3nt: TGCGCCAGCAGCTTGAGACAGGGGGCGTCGAACACTGAAGCTTTCTTT; CDR3aa: CASSLRQGASNTEAFF
abundance: -; j_gene: TRBJ2-7; v_gene: TRBV7-2; d_gene: -; CDR3nt: TGTGCCAGCAGCCCGGGCCCCGGCGAGCAGTACTTC; CDR3aa: CASSPGPGEQYF
abundance: -; j_gene: TRBJ1-1; v_gene: TRBV2; d_gene: -; CDR3nt: TGTGCCAGCAGTGAAAAAAGGGTACAGCATGAAGCTTTCTTT; CDR3aa: CASSEKRVQHEAFF
abundance: -; j_gene: TRBJ2-5; v_gene: TRBV2; d_gene: -; CDR3nt: TGTGCCAGCAGTTTAGACACGTACCAAGAGACCCAGTACTTC; CDR3aa: CASSLDTYQETQYF
abundance: -; j_gene: TRBJ2-3; v_gene: TRBV9; d_gene: TRBD2; CDR3nt: TGTGCCAGCAGCGTAGTATTCAGCGGGGGCCTCACAGATACGCAGTATTTT; CDR3aa: CASSVVFSGGLTDTQYF
abundance: -; j_gene: TRBJ2-1; v_gene: TRBV25-1; d_gene: -; CDR3nt: TGTGCCAGCAGTGAATTAGGAATCTATGAGCAGTTCTTC; CDR3aa: CASSELGIYEQFF
abundance: -; j_gene: TRBJ2-7; v_gene: TRBV5-4; d_gene: -; CDR3nt: TGTGCCAGCAGCTTTAGCGGTAGCTCCTACGAGCAGTACTTC; CDR3aa: CASSFSGSSYEQYF